This T cell receptor delta chain was observed in a study of γδ T cells in repeated Plasmodium falciparum infection. Study context: Age- and gender-matched Australian children served as comparison for malaria-exposed Malian children. Malaria-naive adults were infected with P. falciparum NF54 four times over around 600 days.

Study results and caveats: In Vdelta2-negative, largely Vdelta1+, gammadelta repertoires, repeated controlled infections appeared to drive clonal selection waves.

Sequencing covered both gamma and delta TCR chains per sample. TCRdb called clones from the multiplex PCR reads again using CATT. The data contain approximately 60,000 delta-chain clones, approximately 1.5% of them singletons. This clone appeared many times. Its specificity is not known. Other DNA sequences in this sample translate to the same CDR3. Flow sorting of PBMC yielded separate Vgamma9/Vdelta2+ and Vdelta2-negative gammadelta T cell populations for bulk repertoire analysis. CDR1 and CDR2 from the germline V gene are TSWWSYY and QGS. V lost 0 bases, J lost 3 bases, and 28 bases stayed unmatched. The CDR3 runs to 25 residues.

The TCR comes from a pool of human donors (malaria-infected and uninfected, not separated). The material sequenced was gamma-delta T cells from blood. The chain couples TRDV1 to TRDJ1; 13 positions agree with TRDD3. CDR3 loop: CALGELQSSYTKTGGYASSPDKLIF. CDR3 DNA: TGTGCTCTTGGGGAACTACAGTCTTCCTACACAAAAACTGGGGGATACGCGTCCTCCCCCGATAAACTCATCTTT.